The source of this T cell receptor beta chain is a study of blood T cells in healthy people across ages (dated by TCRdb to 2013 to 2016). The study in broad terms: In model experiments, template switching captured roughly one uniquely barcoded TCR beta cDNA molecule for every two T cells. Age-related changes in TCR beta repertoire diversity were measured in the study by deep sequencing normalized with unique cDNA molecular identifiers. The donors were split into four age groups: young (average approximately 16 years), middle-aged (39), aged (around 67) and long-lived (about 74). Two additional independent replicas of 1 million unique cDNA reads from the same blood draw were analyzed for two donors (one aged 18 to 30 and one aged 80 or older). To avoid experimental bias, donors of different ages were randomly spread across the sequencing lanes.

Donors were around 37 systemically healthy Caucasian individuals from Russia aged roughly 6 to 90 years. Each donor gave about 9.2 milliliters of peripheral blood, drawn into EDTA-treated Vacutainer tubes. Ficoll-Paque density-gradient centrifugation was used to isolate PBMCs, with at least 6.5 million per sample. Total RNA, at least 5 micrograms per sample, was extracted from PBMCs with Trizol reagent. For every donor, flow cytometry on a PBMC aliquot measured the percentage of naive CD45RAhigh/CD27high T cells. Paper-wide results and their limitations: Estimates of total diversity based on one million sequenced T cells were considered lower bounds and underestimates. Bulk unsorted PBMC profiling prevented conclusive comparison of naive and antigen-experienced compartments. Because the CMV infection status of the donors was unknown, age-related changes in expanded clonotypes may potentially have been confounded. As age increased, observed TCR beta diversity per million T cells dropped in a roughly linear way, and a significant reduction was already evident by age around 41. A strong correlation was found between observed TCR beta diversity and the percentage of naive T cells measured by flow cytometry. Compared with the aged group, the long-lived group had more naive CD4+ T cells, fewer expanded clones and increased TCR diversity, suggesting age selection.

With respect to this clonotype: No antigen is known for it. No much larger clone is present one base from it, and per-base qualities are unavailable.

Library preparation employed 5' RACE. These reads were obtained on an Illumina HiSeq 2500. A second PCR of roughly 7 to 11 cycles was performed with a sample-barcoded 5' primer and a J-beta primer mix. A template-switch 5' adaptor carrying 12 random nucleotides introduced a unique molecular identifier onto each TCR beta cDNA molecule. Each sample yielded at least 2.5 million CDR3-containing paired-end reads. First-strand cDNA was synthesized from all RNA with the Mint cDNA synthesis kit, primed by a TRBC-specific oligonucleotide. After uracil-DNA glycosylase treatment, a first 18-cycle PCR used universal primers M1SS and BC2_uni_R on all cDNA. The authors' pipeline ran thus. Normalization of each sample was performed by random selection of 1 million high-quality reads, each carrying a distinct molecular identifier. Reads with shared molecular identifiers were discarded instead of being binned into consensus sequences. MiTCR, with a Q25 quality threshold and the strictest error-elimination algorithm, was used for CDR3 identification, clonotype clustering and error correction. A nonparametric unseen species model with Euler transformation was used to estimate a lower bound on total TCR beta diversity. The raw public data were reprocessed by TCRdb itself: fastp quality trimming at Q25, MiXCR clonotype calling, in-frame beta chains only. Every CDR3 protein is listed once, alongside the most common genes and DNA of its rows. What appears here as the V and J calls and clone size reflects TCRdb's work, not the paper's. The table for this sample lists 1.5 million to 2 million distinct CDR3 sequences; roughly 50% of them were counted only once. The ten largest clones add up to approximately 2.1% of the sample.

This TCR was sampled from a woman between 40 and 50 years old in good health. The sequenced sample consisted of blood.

The base sequence is TGCGCCAGCAGCAGGGACAAACTCTACAACACTGAAGCTTTCTTT. It is translated as CASSRDKLYNTEAFF. This chain is built from TRBV5-1 and TRBJ1-1; a weak D assignment points to TRBD1 (6 bases agree). The CDR1 and CDR2 encoded by the germline V gene are SGHRS and YFSETQ. The CDR3 covers 15 residues, taking in both the cysteine and the phenylalanine. Solely the CDR3 DNA is kept, with 45 bases framed from the first base. At the junction V is shortened by 4 bases and J by 2 bases, with 15 bases in between. Extended through the reference TRBV5-1 and TRBJ1-1 proteins, this CDR3 yields the full variable domain: KAGVTQTPRYLIKTRGQQVTLSCSPISGHRSVSWYQQTPGQGLQFLFEYFSETQRNKGNFPGRFSGRQFSNSRSEMNVSTLELGDSALYLCASSRDKLYNTEAFFGQGTRLTVV.